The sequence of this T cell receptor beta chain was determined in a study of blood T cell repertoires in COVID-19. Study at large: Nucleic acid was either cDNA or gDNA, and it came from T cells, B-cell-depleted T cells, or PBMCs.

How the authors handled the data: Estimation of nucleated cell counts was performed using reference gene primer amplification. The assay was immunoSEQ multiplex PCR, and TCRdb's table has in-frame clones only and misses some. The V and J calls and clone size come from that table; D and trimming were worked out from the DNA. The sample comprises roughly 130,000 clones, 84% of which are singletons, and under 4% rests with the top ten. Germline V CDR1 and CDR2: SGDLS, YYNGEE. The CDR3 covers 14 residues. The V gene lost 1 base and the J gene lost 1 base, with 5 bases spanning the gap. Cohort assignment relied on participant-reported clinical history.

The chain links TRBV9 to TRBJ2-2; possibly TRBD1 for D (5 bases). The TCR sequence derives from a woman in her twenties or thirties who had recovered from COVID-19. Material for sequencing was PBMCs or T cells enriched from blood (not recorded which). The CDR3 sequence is CASSVTGNTGELFF. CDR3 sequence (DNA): TGTGCCAGCAGCGTAACAGGGAACACCGGGGAGCTGTTTTTT.